A selection of T cell receptor beta chains follows, all from one sample in a study of post-analysis software for immune sequencing data. TCRdb independently ran MiXCR on the PCR reads; one entry per CDR3 protein. Among hundreds of thousands of distinct CDR3 sequences listed, around 44% were seen once. Sequencing was done on a sample of blood. These receptors originate from a girl aged 10 to 17 with multiple sclerosis. Both conserved end residues are part of each CDR3. A D gene is named only where the DNA matches it firmly. Size values are once, few and many counts, or a class for expanded clones, and some rows have none.

abundance	j_gene	v_gene	d_gene	CDR3nt	CDR3aa
-	TRBJ1-2	TRBV5-6	-	TGTGCCAGCACCAAGACGGGTGGGGCTGGCTACACCTTC	CASTKTGGAGYTF
-	TRBJ1-2	TRBV5-1	-	TGCGCCAGCAGCCCGGGATTCACTAACTATGGCTACACCTTC	CASSPGFTNYGYTF
-	TRBJ1-2	TRBV3-1	-	TGTGCCAGCAGTGGGCATAACAACTATGGCTACACCTTC	CASSGHNNYGYTF
-	TRBJ1-2	TRBV29-1	TRBD1	TGCAGCGTTCAAGGGGACAGGGAGTCCTATGGCTACACCTTC	CSVQGDRESYGYTF
-	TRBJ2-7	TRBV12-3/TRBV12-4	-	TGTGCCAGCAGCTTATCGGGACACGATTACGAGCAGTACTTC	CASSLSGHDYEQYF
-	TRBJ1-1	TRBV4-2	-	TGTGCCAGCAGCCAAGAAAGAGGACCTGAAGCTTTCTTT	CASSQERGPEAFF
-	TRBJ2-7	TRBV29-1	-	TGCAGCGTTCACGATTCGGATCGGGAGCAGTACTTC	CSVHDSDREQYF
-	TRBJ2-1	TRBV12-3/TRBV12-4	-	TGTGCCAGCAGTTTGGGCCAAGGACTCCCGTACAATGAGCAGTTCTTC	CASSLGQGLPYNEQFF
-	TRBJ2-7	TRBV3-1	-	TGTGCCAGCAGCCCCACCCCCCGCTACGAGCAGTACTTC	CASSPTPRYEQYF
-	TRBJ2-5	TRBV5-1	-	TGCGCCAGCAGCCCGAGAGAGGGACAAGAGACCCAGTACTTC	CASSPREGQETQYF
once	TRBJ2-1	TRBV15	TRBD2	TGTGCCACCAGCACGGTAACTAGCGGGAGAGGTGAATATGAGCAGTTCTTC	CATSTVTSGRGEYEQFF
-	TRBJ1-4	TRBV27	-	TGTGCCAGCAGTGTCAGGGAGACTAATGAAAAACTGTTTTTT	CASSVRETNEKLFF
few	TRBJ2-1	TRBV7-7	TRBD2	TGTGCCAGCAGCCCCGGGAGGGAGGGGCCCAACTATGAGCAGTTCTTC	CASSPGREGPNYEQFF
-	TRBJ1-2	TRBV7-9	-	TGTGCCAGCAGCTTGTGGACACTCTATGGCTACACCTTC	CASSLWTLYGYTF
-	TRBJ1-5	TRBV2	-	TGTGCCAGCGGGGAGGAAAATAGCAATCAGCCCCAGCATTTT	CASGEENSNQPQHF
few	TRBJ2-5	TRBV10-3	TRBD1	TGTGCCATCAGGGGACAGGGGCCAGAGACCCAGTACTTC	CAIRGQGPETQYF
-	TRBJ2-3	TRBV6-5	-	TGTGCCAGCAGTTACATCTTGCCTCCCACAGATACGCAGTATTTT	CASSYILPPTDTQYF
-	TRBJ2-7	TRBV12-3/TRBV12-4	TRBD1	TGTGCCAGCAGCCCCGGGACAGGGATTACCTACGAGCAGTACTTC	CASSPGTGITYEQYF
few	TRBJ2-5	TRBV12-3/TRBV12-4	TRBD1	TGTGCCAGCAGTTTCAACGCTGGAGGAGGGACAGGGGGGGAGACCCAGTACTTC	CASSFNAGGGTGGETQYF
many	TRBJ2-7	TRBV12-3/TRBV12-4	-	TGTGCCAGCAGTTTACGGGAATTGAGGACGGCTACCTACGAGCAGTACTTC	CASSLRELRTATYEQYF
-	TRBJ1-2	TRBV6-1	TRBD1	TGTGCCTCCAGTCGGGCCTCGACAGGGTCTACCTATGGCTACACCTTC	CASSRASTGSTYGYTF
-	TRBJ2-6	TRBV27	TRBD2	TGTGCCAGCAGTCCATACGGGGGGACCTCTGGGGCCAACGTCCTGACTTTC	CASSPYGGTSGANVLTF
-	TRBJ2-1	TRBV12-3/TRBV12-4	TRBD2	TGTGCCAGCAGGGGGGAGCTCGGGGGGGCCAACTCCTACAATGAGCAGTTCTTC	CASRGELGGANSYNEQFF
-	TRBJ2-7	TRBV27	-	TGTGCCAGCAGTGCAAACGGAGGCGGAGGCCACGAGCAGTACTTC	CASSANGGGGHEQYF
-	TRBJ2-4	TRBV27	-	TGTGCCAGCAGTCTCCGGTCAGGTCTAGCCAAAAACATTCAGTACTTC	CASSLRSGLAKNIQYF
-	TRBJ2-7	TRBV12-3/TRBV12-4	-	TGTGCCAGCAGCCGCCCGACAGCCTACGAGCAGTACTTC	CASSRPTAYEQYF
-	TRBJ1-2	TRBV27	-	TGTGCCAGCAGCCTAAGAGCGAGCTATGGCTACACCTTC	CASSLRASYGYTF
-	TRBJ1-1	TRBV4-1	-	TGCGCCAGCAGCCAAATGACAGTCCTGAACACTGAAGCTTTCTTT	CASSQMTVLNTEAFF
-	TRBJ2-5	TRBV20-1	-	TGCAGTGCTACCGGGGAGGGGGCGTCCGAGACCCAGTACTTC	CSATGEGASETQYF
-	TRBJ2-1	TRBV4-1	-	TGCGCCAGCAGCCAAGATGGGAACCGCGAAGTTGAACAGTTCTTC	CASSQDGNREVEQFF
-	TRBJ2-3	TRBV5-1	TRBD1	TGCGCCAGCAGCCCCGGACAGGGCCCAGATACGCAGTATTTT	CASSPGQGPDTQYF
few	TRBJ2-3	TRBV6-4	TRBD2	TGTGCCAGCAGTGACATAGCGGGGACAGATACGCAGTATTTT	CASSDIAGTDTQYF
few	TRBJ2-1	TRBV10-3	TRBD1	TGTGCCATCAGTGACCGGGACAGGGGATCTTACAATGAGCAGTTCTTC	CAISDRDRGSYNEQFF
-	TRBJ1-4	TRBV5-1	TRBD1	TGCGCCAGCAGCTTGGTACAGGGGGAAGAAAAACTGTTTTTT	CASSLVQGEEKLFF
-	TRBJ1-1	TRBV12-3/TRBV12-4	-	TGTGCCAGCAGTTCGCTGGGCCGCCCAACTGAAGCTTTCTTT	CASSSLGRPTEAFF
many	TRBJ1-4	TRBV5-1	-	TGCGCCAGCAGCGCAGGATCAACTAATGAAAAACTGTTTTTT	CASSAGSTNEKLFF
-	TRBJ2-7	TRBV5-1	-	TGCGCCAGCAGCTTGAGGGCTGGGGAGGACGAGCAGTACTTC	CASSLRAGEDEQYF
-	TRBJ2-3	TRBV5-1	TRBD2	TGCGCCAGCAGCTCCGCGGTGGCTAGCGGGGGGACAGATACGCAGTATTTT	CASSSAVASGGTDTQYF
-	TRBJ1-6	TRBV25-1	TRBD1	TGTGCCAGCAGTTCCCTGGACAGGGAGGTAGCGCCCCTCCACTTT	CASSSLDREVAPLHF
few	TRBJ2-7	TRBV7-2	-	TGTGCCAGCAGCTCCGACAGGAGGAACGAGCAGTACTTC	CASSSDRRNEQYF
-	TRBJ1-1	TRBV10-3	TRBD1	TGTGCCAGCAGCAATGGACAGGGACTGAACACTGAAGCTTTCTTT	CASSNGQGLNTEAFF
-	TRBJ2-1	TRBV6-5	-	TGTGCCAGCAGTTACGTCGGACCCCGGAATGAGCAGTTCTTC	CASSYVGPRNEQFF
-	TRBJ2-3	TRBV5-1	TRBD2	TGCGCCAGCAGCCCACAGACTAGCGGGGCCACAGATACGCAGTATTTT	CASSPQTSGATDTQYF
-	TRBJ2-1	TRBV6-2/TRBV6-3	TRBD1	TGTGCCAGCAGGAAACAGGGGTACAATGAGCAGTTCTTC	CASRKQGYNEQFF
-	TRBJ2-5	TRBV7-2	-	TGTGCCAGCAGCCCGAGGGATCCTAGGACCCAGTACTTC	CASSPRDPRTQYF